The 12 T cell receptor beta chains below come from one sample, sequenced in a study of T cell changes during pregnancy in multiple sclerosis. Some clones are missing from TCRdb's copy, which holds only in-frame ones; the method was immunoSEQ multiplex PCR. The table records under 100,000 clones, roughly 95% of them present only once. The material sequenced was peripheral blood, taken in the second trimester of pregnancy. These receptors came from a female donor with multiple sclerosis, enrolled in a pregnancy study.

The rearrangement uses TRBV25-1 and TRBJ2-5; possible D gene TRBD1, 5 bases. The germline gives CDR1 MGHDK, CDR2 SYGVNS. This CDR3 has 14 residues. The V gene lost 5 bases and the J gene lost 2 bases, with 12 bases spanning the gap. CDR3 DNA: TGTGCCAGCAGTCCCTCACAGGTACAAGAGACCCAGTACTTC. It translates to CASSPSQVQETQYF.

A single count supports this clone. The rearrangement joins TRBV5-1 to TRBJ2-1, with 9 bases aligning to TRBD2. The ends lost 1 base at V and 8 bases at J; junction bases unmatched: 10. CDR3 length equals 16 residues. Germline V gene sequence: CDR1 SGHRS, CDR2 YFSETQ. CDR3 DNA: TGCGCCAGCAGCTTGACGAGGGCGGGAGGGCCCTATGAGCAGTTCTTC. It yields the protein CASSLTRAGGPYEQFF.

The chain recombines TRBV27 with TRBJ2-6; D is unclear. The CDR3 totals 13 residues. The germline V gene encodes CDR1 MNHEY and CDR2 SMNVEV (reference sequence). Trimming cost V 7 bases and J 3 bases, with 7 bases left between them. CDR3 bases: TGTGCCAGCAAACTAATTGGGGCCAACGTCCTGACTTTC. This codes for CASKLIGANVLTF.

The J gene is TRBJ1-4, the V gene TRBV6-6, with 8 bases identical to TRBD1. The length of the CDR3 is 14 residues. Germline-derived CDR1 and CDR2 are MNHNY and SVGAGI (reference sequence). With V trimmed by 11 bases and J by 4 bases, 9 bases remained unmatched. CDR3 coding DNA: TGTGCCGCAACCGGACAGGGCTTTAATGAAAAACTGTTTTTT. Translating it yields CAATGQGFNEKLFF.

This chain joins TRBV7-8 and TRBJ2-2, with a tentative D call TRBD2 (5 bases). Germline-derived CDR1 and CDR2 are SGHVS and FQNEAQ. Trimming pared 0 bases from V and 5 bases from J, leaving 7 bases between. The length of the CDR3 is 14 residues. The CDR3 coding sequence is TGTGCCAGCAGCTTAGCGGGAGTTACCGGGGAGCTGTTTTTT. It encodes CASSLAGVTGELFF.

V gene TRBV28 combines with J gene TRBJ1-5; 10 bases match TRBD1. Trimming removed 7 bases from V and 4 bases from J; junction bases left unmatched: 1. The CDR3 covers 13 residues. Germline V gene sequence: CDR1 MDHEN, CDR2 SYDVKM. CDR3 sequence (DNA): TGTGCCAGCACGGGACAGGGGAATCAGCCCCAGCATTTT. Its protein is CASTGQGNQPQHF.

This chain joins TRBV5-1 and TRBJ2-3, with TRBD2 matching 10 bases. Germline CDR1 reads SGHRS; CDR2 reads YFSETQ. V dropped 3 bases and J dropped 2; count of bases not matched to a gene: 3. The CDR3 contains 15 residues. The chain's CDR3 is CASSSTSGPTDTQYF. The CDR3 region has the DNA TGCGCCAGCAGCTCGACTAGCGGGCCCACAGATACGCAGTATTTT.

This chain uses TRBV27 with TRBJ1-2, with 8 bases identical to TRBD1. The germline V gene has CDR1 MNHEY and CDR2 SMNVEV (reference sequence). V shed 6 bases and J 7 bases; nucleotides not matched to a gene: 13. This CDR3 contains 15 residues. The CDR3 sequence: CASRDNLQGGLGYTF. In nucleotides, the CDR3 is TGTGCCAGCAGAGATAATTTACAGGGGGGGCTTGGCTACACCTTC.

This chain joins TRBV19 and TRBJ2-7; 9 nucleotides agree with TRBD1. V shed 3 bases and J 4 bases; nucleotides not matched to a gene: 7. Germline lookup yields CDR1 LNHDA and CDR2 SQIVND (reference sequence). This CDR3 is built from 15 residues. CDR3 sequence (DNA): TGTGCCAGTAGTATGAAGACAGGGGGAACTTACGAGCAGTACTTC. Its translation: CASSMKTGGTYEQYF. The complete variable domain, with remaining parts taken from reference TRBV19 and TRBJ2-7, reads DGGITQSPKYLFRKEGQNVTLSCEQNLNHDAMYWYRQDPGQGLRLIYYSQIVNDFQKGDIAEGYSVSREKKESFPLTVTSAQKNPTAFYLCASSMKTGGTYEQYFGPGTRLTVT.

The table lists this clone with a count of one. The V gene is TRBV7-9, the J gene TRBJ1-2, with 9 bases fitting TRBD1. The V segment lost 1 base and the J segment 6 bases; nucleotides outside the gene matches: 18. The CDR3 loop spans 19 amino acids. Per germline, CDR1 SEHNR and CDR2 FQNEAQ (reference sequence). The CDR3 here is CASSLGSTGQGGVGDGYTF. The CDR3 DNA sequence: TGTGCCAGCAGCTTAGGGAGTACGGGACAGGGAGGAGTAGGAGATGGCTACACCTTC.

This clone was observed once. This sequence joins TRBV7-2 and TRBJ2-1; D is uncertain. CDR1 is SGHTA, CDR2 FQGNSA, per germline. Trimming shortened V by 3 bases and J by 2 bases, and 11 bases separated the two germline ends. This CDR3 is 15 amino acids long. CDR3 nucleotide sequence: TGTGCCAGCAGCTTGCGGCTAGGTGCCTACAATGAGCAGTTCTTC. Translated: CASSLRLGAYNEQFF.

The J gene is TRBJ2-1, the V gene TRBV6-5; D is perhaps TRBD1 (5 bases). This CDR3 region has 15 residues. The germline gives CDR1 MNHEY, CDR2 SVGAGI. V lost 7 bases to trimming and J lost 3 bases, with 16 bases between them. CDR3 DNA sequence: TGTGCCAGCACTCCGGACACAACAAACTACAATGAGCAGTTCTTC. It is translated as CASTPDTTNYNEQFF.